This T cell receptor (beta chain) is drawn from a study of T cell repertoires in cytomegalovirus infection. About the study: As its CMV epitopes, the study selected recently identified HLA-C-restricted and well-studied HLA-B-restricted targets. Both CMV infection and a matching HLA type were indicated by public TCR beta signatures.

Whole-study findings and limits: Clonotypes of TCR beta that were HLA-C-restricted and CMV-specific dominated the ex vivo response. Based on cumulative public TCR beta family frequency, carriers of CMV plus the relevant HLA were identified.

TCRdb fed the reads into MiXCR, producing one record per CDR3 protein. The sample lists roughly 920,000 distinct CDR3 sequences, about a third occurring once. From germline, CDR1 is LNHDA and CDR2 SQIVND (reference sequence). This CDR3 spans 17 amino acids. V lost 3 bases to trimming and J lost 3 bases; unmatched junction nucleotides: 12. With respect to this clonotype: The antigen remains undetermined.

The receptor's source is a human donor in good health (CMV status not recorded). Some clones in this sample may be carry-over from other donors' samples. Sequenced here: cultured CD8+ T cells from PBMCs, sampled from culture after CMV antigen stimulation. The V call is TRBV19, the J call TRBJ1-1; 8 nucleotides line up with TRBD1. The CDR3 spells CASSIRERGQGDTEAFF. In DNA, the CDR3 is TGTGCCAGTAGTATCCGTGAGAGAGGACAGGGTGACACTGAAGCTTTCTTT. The full variable domain, with the rest looked up from reference TRBV19 and TRBJ1-1, is DGGITQSPKYLFRKEGQNVTLSCEQNLNHDAMYWYRQDPGQGLRLIYYSQIVNDFQKGDIAEGYSVSREKKESFPLTVTSAQKNPTAFYLCASSIRERGQGDTEAFFGQGTRLTVV.